This entry lists 5 T cell receptor beta chains sequenced from one sample in a study of OX40 agonist ivuxolimab in advanced cancers. Measured with immunoSEQ multiplex PCR; TCRdb has only the in-frame clones, and not every one. The table includes about 82,000 clones, roughly 85% detected once. The sequenced sample was CD4+ or CD8+ T cells sorted from blood, obtained in a trial of the OX40 agonist ivuxolimab. The receptors here all came from an adult with an advanced solid tumor such as melanoma, head and neck, liver or kidney cancer.

The rearrangement uses TRBV11-2 and TRBJ2-3; D remains ambiguous. In germline, CDR1 is SGHAT, CDR2 FQNNGV. The CDR3 extends over 15 amino acids. The V gene lost 3 bases and the J gene lost 3 bases, with 13 bases spanning the gap. CDR3 bases: TGTGCCAGCAGCTTTGAAGTCAAAGGGACAGATACGCAGTATTTT. Amino acids: CASSFEVKGTDTQYF. Full variable domain (outside the CDR3, taken from reference TRBV11-2 and TRBJ2-3): EAGVAQSPRYKIIEKRQSVAFWCNPISGHATLYWYQQILGQGPKLLIQFQNNGVVDDSQLPKDRFSAERLKGVDSTLKIQPAKLEDSAVYLCASSFEVKGTDTQYFGPGTRLTVL.

This CDR3 reads CASSLLADTEAFF. In nucleotides, the CDR3 is TGTGCCAGCAGCTTATTAGCGGACACTGAAGCTTTCTTT. The chain joins TRBV7-3 to TRBJ1-1, with D uncertain. Trimming removed 2 bases from V and 3 bases from J, with 7 bases in between. This CDR3 is 13 amino acids long. From germline, CDR1 is SGHTA and CDR2 FQGTGA.

CDR3 nucleotide sequence: TGCGCCAGCAGCTTGGACACAGTCGTACAGTCACCCCTCCACTTT. Protein sequence: CASSLDTVVQSPLHF. This chain links TRBV5-1 with TRBJ1-6; unclear D gene. The CDR3 spans 15 residues. Trimming took off 0 bases at V and 10 bases at J, with 14 bases between the two ends. Germline V gene lookup returns CDR1 SGHRS and CDR2 YFSETQ.

This chain links TRBV19 with TRBJ1-3; 7 nucleotides agree with TRBD1. Germline V lookup: CDR1 LNHDA, CDR2 SQIVND (reference sequence). This CDR3 is 16 amino acids long. J was trimmed by 0 bases and V by 4 bases; bases with no gene match: 6. The CDR3 sequence is CASSTATGLSGNTIYF. CDR3 DNA sequence: TGTGCCAGTAGTACGGCGACAGGGCTCTCTGGAAACACCATATATTTT.

This clone was seen only a few times. The genes are TRBV4-3 and TRBJ2-6; TRBD1 matches 9 bases. The V segment lost 3 bases and the J segment 2 bases; nucleotides outside the gene matches: 14. CDR1 is LGHNA, CDR2 YSLEER, per germline. This CDR3 has 20 residues. DNA for the CDR3: TGCGCCAGCAGCCACTTCACGCACGGACAGGGGACTCCTGGGGCCAACGTCCTGACTTTC. Protein sequence: CASSHFTHGQGTPGANVLTF.